The clone carrying this T cell receptor beta chain appeared a few times. Source study methods: Scientists estimated how many nucleated cells there were by amplifying reference gene primers. TCRdb's copy holds only in-frame clones and misses some; the assay was immunoSEQ multiplex PCR. Clonal size and the V and J genes are those of that table, whereas D and trimming came from the DNA. Among tens of thousands of clones listed, 84% were seen once. The data are from a study of blood T cell repertoires in COVID-19. The overall study: Samples taken during acute and convalescent COVID-19 were collected in the United States, Italy and Spain. Sources were T cells, B-cell-depleted T cells, or PBMCs; the material itself was cDNA or gDNA.

The receptor was isolated from a man in his fifties with acute or convalescent COVID-19. The specimen sequenced was peripheral blood.

CDR3 in amino acids: CASSAGQGRYEQYF. The CDR3 DNA is TGTGCCAGCAGCGCCGGACAGGGGCGTTACGAGCAGTACTTC. The gene calls are TRBV9 and TRBJ2-7, with TRBD1 matching over 9 bases. J gave up 4 bases and V 3 bases, and 5 bases lay outside the gene matches. The CDR3 consists of 14 residues. The germline gives CDR1 SGDLS, CDR2 YYNGEE.